The 27 T cell receptor gamma chains below come from one sample, sequenced in a study of human gamma delta and Vdelta1 T cells. The antigens of these receptors remain unknown. TCRdb reanalysed the PCR reads via CATT. The sample consists of fewer than 10,000 gamma-chain clones, 45% of them appearing once. Sequencing was carried out using Vdelta1 gamma-delta T cells from blood grown in culture (DOT cells). The receptors stem from a human donor in good health.

A note on this clone: This may come from a read error, since a much larger clone is one base off. The chain employs TRGV4 and TRGJ1 or TRGJ2. This CDR3 spans 12 amino acids. V lost 4 bases, J lost 4 bases, and 4 bases stayed unmatched. CDR1 and CDR2 from the germline V gene are EGSTGY and YDSYTSSV. CDR3: CATWDRYYKKLF. In DNA, the CDR3 is TGTGCCACCTGGGACCGATATTATAAGAAACTCTTT.

Worth noting for this clone: Possible read error: a much larger clone is one base away. This sequence joins TRGV8 and TRGJ1 or TRGJ2. The CDR3 has 11 residues. Germline V CDR1 and CDR2: VENAVY, YDSYNSRV. The CDR3 here is CASWDDKKKLF. The CDR3 nucleotides are TGTGCCTCCTGGGATGATAAAAAGAAACTCTTT.

The chain uses TRGV4 and TRGJ1 or TRGJ2. This CDR3 has 13 residues. Per the germline V gene, CDR1 is EGSTGY and CDR2 is YDSYTSSV. V lost 4 bases, J lost 3 bases, and 6 bases stayed unmatched. CDR3 bases: TGTGCCACCTGGGACCCCGGTTATTATAAGAAACTCTTT. Protein product: CATWDPGYYKKLF.

The chain joins TRGV4 to TRGJ1 or TRGJ2. There are 13 residues in the CDR3. Germline CDR1 reads EGSTGY; CDR2 reads YDSYTSSV. V dropped 3 bases and J dropped 3; count of bases not matched to a gene: 5. CDR3: CATWDRFYYKKLF. CDR3 sequence (DNA): TGTGCCACCTGGGATAGATTTTATTATAAGAAACTCTTT.

In regard to this clone: Within the sample, other DNA sequences also encode this same CDR3. The chain is built from TRGV3 and TRGJ1 or TRGJ2. This CDR3 comprises 14 residues. The germline V gene encodes CDR1 VTNTFY and CDR2 YDVSTARD (reference sequence). Unmatched junction bases numbered 6, after V lost 1 base and J lost 3 bases. The CDR3 region is CATWDSPIYYKKLF. DNA of the CDR3: TGTGCCACCTGGGACAGCCCGATTTATTATAAGAAACTCTTT.

This clone has only a few counts. Other DNA sequences in the sample encode the same CDR3. The gene calls are TRGV5 and TRGJ1 or TRGJ2. J was trimmed by 5 bases and V by 0 bases; bases with no gene match: 7. The CDR3 runs to 14 residues. Germline V gene sequence: CDR1 VINAFY, CDR2 YDVSNSKD. This CDR3 reads CATWDRPGNYKKLF. The CDR3 nucleotides read TGTGCCACCTGGGACAGGCCGGGGAATTATAAGAAACTCTTT.

This clone is deemed medium-sized (0.01 to 0.1%). This chain connects TRGV4 to TRGJ1 or TRGJ2. V was clipped by 3 bases and J by 5 bases; unmatched bases: 7. This CDR3 has 13 amino acids. Germline V gene data show CDR1 as EGSTGY and CDR2 as YDSYTSSV. CDR3 nucleotide sequence: TGTGCCACCTGGGATTCGAGGAATTATAAGAAACTCTTT. It codes for CATWDSRNYKKLF.

J is TRGJP1 and V is TRGV10. TRGV10 is designated an ORF whose function remains uncertain. This CDR3 has 15 amino acids. V dropped 8 bases and J dropped 7; count of bases not matched to a gene: 14. DNA for the CDR3: TGTGCTGCGTGGGATTTATTTGGGATTGGTTGGTTCAAGATATTT. Its translation: CAAWDLFGIGWFKIF.

The V gene is TRGV9, the J gene TRGJ1 or TRGJ2. Germline V gene data show CDR1 as GITISATS and CDR2 as ISYDGTV (reference sequence). This CDR3 comprises 15 residues. Losses at the gene ends were 2 bases for V and 0 bases for J; bases not matched to a gene: 7. CDR3 in amino acids: CALWEGHQNYYKKLF. The CDR3 DNA is TGTGCCTTGTGGGAGGGCCACCAGAATTATTATAAGAAACTCTTT.

The chain is built from TRGV4 and TRGJ1 or TRGJ2. Germline V gene lookup returns CDR1 EGSTGY and CDR2 YDSYTSSV. V was pared by 5 bases and J by 0 bases, with 4 bases of the junction left unmatched. The CDR3 is 13 residues long. CDR3 region: CATWVWNYYKKLF. DNA of the CDR3: TGTGCCACCTGGGTTTGGAATTATTATAAGAAACTCTTT.

This rearrangement joins TRGV3 to TRGJ1 or TRGJ2. The CDR3 is 12 amino acids. V lost 3 bases to trimming and J lost 7 bases; unmatched junction nucleotides: 6. In germline, CDR1 is VTNTFY, CDR2 YDVSTARD (reference sequence). As DNA, the CDR3 is TGTGCCACCTGGGACGTACTATATAAGAAACTCTTT. It yields the protein CATWDVLYKKLF.

The count of this clone is one. This chain uses TRGV2 with TRGJP2. This CDR3 is built from 16 residues. The trim removed 3 bases at V and 3 bases at J, leaving 10 bases unmatched. Germline loops: CDR1 EGSNGY, CDR2 YDSYNSKV. The CDR3 reads CATWDSPAGSDWIKTF. The CDR3, as DNA: TGTGCCACCTGGGACAGCCCGGCGGGTAGTGATTGGATCAAGACGTTT.

The gene calls are TRGV10 and TRGJ1 or TRGJ2. TRGV10 carries the ORF label, with uncertain function. This CDR3 comprises 15 residues. Trimming took 8 bases from V and 5 from J; bases not matched to a gene: 16. The CDR3 DNA reads as TGTGCTGCGTGGGCATTACCCAAGCCGAATTATAAGAAACTCTTT. Its protein is CAAWALPKPNYKKLF.

This clone was observed a few times. V is TRGV4 and J is TRGJ1 or TRGJ2. The CDR3 runs 12 residues. The ends lost 0 bases at V and 6 bases at J; junction bases unmatched: 2. The germline V gene encodes CDR1 EGSTGY and CDR2 YDSYTSSV. The CDR3 here is CATWDGRYKKLF. In DNA form, the CDR3 reads TGTGCCACCTGGGATGGGCGTTATAAGAAACTCTTT.

In its sample, this clone was seen a few times. The same CDR3 is also encoded by other DNA sequences in this sample. This chain joins TRGV4 and TRGJ1 or TRGJ2. The CDR3 consists of 13 residues. Trimming took 5 bases from V and 0 from J; bases not matched to a gene: 4. CDR1 and CDR2 from the germline V gene are EGSTGY and YDSYTSSV. The CDR3 coding sequence is TGTGCCACCTGGGTGGAGAATTATTATAAGAAACTCTTT. Protein sequence: CATWVENYYKKLF.

This clone has just a few counts. The V call is TRGV9, the J call TRGJ1 or TRGJ2. Per germline, CDR1 GITISATS and CDR2 ISYDGTV (reference sequence). The V gene end was trimmed by 3 bases and the J gene end by 8 bases; junction bases not matched to a gene: 4. This CDR3 spans 11 amino acids. The DNA for the CDR3 is TGTGCCTTGTGGGAGAGAAATAAGAAACTCTTT. It translates to CALWERNKKLF.

A few counts support this clone. V usage is TRGV2 and J usage is TRGJ1 or TRGJ2. Trimming at V came to 2 bases and at J to 0 bases, leaving 4 bases not matched to a gene. The CDR3 runs 14 residues. Looked up from germline, CDR1 is EGSNGY and CDR2 is YDSYNSKV. As DNA, the CDR3 is TGTGCCACCTGGGACGTACGGAATTATTATAAGAAACTCTTT. It codes for CATWDVRNYYKKLF.

This clone was seen a handful of times. V usage is TRGV2 and J usage is TRGJ1 or TRGJ2. V lost 5 bases and J lost 1; bases outside the gene matches: 14. Per the germline V gene, CDR1 is EGSNGY and CDR2 is YDSYNSKV. The CDR3 has 16 residues. The CDR3: CATWARRGPNYYKKLF. The CDR3 nucleotides read TGTGCCACCTGGGCCCGAAGGGGTCCAAATTATTATAAGAAACTCTTT.

V and J are TRGV5 and TRGJ1 or TRGJ2. The CDR3 is 12 residues long. Germline-derived CDR1 and CDR2 are VINAFY and YDVSNSKD. The V segment lost 3 bases and the J segment 12 bases; nucleotides outside the gene matches: 11. DNA of the CDR3: TGTGCCACCTGGGACCCCTCCGGGGGGAAACTCTTT. It encodes CATWDPSGGKLF.

This rearrangement joins TRGV2 to TRGJ1 or TRGJ2. Trimming cost V 0 bases and J 3 bases; bases outside gene matches: 8. This CDR3 is 15 amino acids long. The V gene's germline CDR1 is EGSNGY and CDR2 YDSYNSKV. The CDR3 reads CATWDGPYPYYKKLF. The DNA of the CDR3 is TGTGCCACCTGGGACGGGCCCTATCCTTATTATAAGAAACTCTTT.

The chain carries TRGV5 and TRGJ1 or TRGJ2. The CDR3 is 12 residues long. V shed 3 bases, J shed 12 bases, and the junction held 11 bases outside the gene matches. The germline V gene encodes CDR1 VINAFY and CDR2 YDVSNSKD. CDR3 loop: CATWDGGWRKLF. The CDR3 bases are TGTGCCACCTGGGACGGGGGATGGAGGAAACTCTTT.

The chain uses TRGV5 and TRGJ1 or TRGJ2. The V segment lost 2 bases and the J segment 1 base; nucleotides outside the gene matches: 8. Germline CDR1 VINAFY, CDR2 YDVSNSKD. The length of the CDR3 is 15 residues. The DNA of the CDR3 is TGTGCCACCTGGGACACACCCGATAATTATTATAAGAAACTCTTT. This encodes CATWDTPDNYYKKLF.

The rearrangement links TRGV8 to TRGJP. This CDR3 has 17 residues. The ends lost 4 bases at V and 9 bases at J; junction bases unmatched: 12. From germline, CDR1 is VENAVY and CDR2 YDSYNSRV. CDR3 DNA sequence: TGTGCCACCTGGGACTACCCGAAGGGGTTGGGCAAAAAAATCAAGGTATTT. Translated: CATWDYPKGLGKKIKVF.

This clone was seen a handful of times. The rearrangement joins TRGV2 to TRGJ1 or TRGJ2. Germline V gives CDR1 EGSNGY, CDR2 YDSYNSKV. Unmatched junction bases numbered 8, after V lost 0 bases and J lost 3 bases. The CDR3 consists of 15 residues. The CDR3 DNA follows: TGTGCCACCTGGGACGGGCGAGGTTTTTATTATAAGAAACTCTTT. Translated, it gives CATWDGRGFYYKKLF.

The rearrangement links TRGV5 to TRGJ1 or TRGJ2. Germline lookup yields CDR1 VINAFY and CDR2 YDVSNSKD. V shed 3 bases and J 5 bases; nucleotides not matched to a gene: 4. The CDR3 contains 12 residues. The CDR3 DNA follows: TGTGCCACCTGGGACCCACATTATAAGAAACTCTTT. It is translated as CATWDPHYKKLF.

This clone showed up just a few times. The chain has TRGV3 and TRGJ1 or TRGJ2. Trimming at V came to 4 bases and at J to 3 bases, leaving 9 bases not matched to a gene. The CDR3 has 14 residues. Germline V CDR1 and CDR2: VTNTFY, YDVSTARD (reference sequence). The CDR3 DNA reads TGTGCCACCTGGGAAGCGAATTTTTATTATAAGAAACTCTTT. Amino acids: CATWEANFYYKKLF.

This clone was counted a few times. The V call is TRGV10, the J call TRGJP1. TRGV10 is treated as an ORF (open reading frame) with a function not yet certain. Trimming cost V 8 bases and J 4 bases; bases outside gene matches: 11. The CDR3 has 15 amino acids. The CDR3 DNA reads TGTGCTGCGTGGGCGCAAACCAACACTGGTTGGTTCAAGATATTT. Encoded protein: CAAWAQTNTGWFKIF.